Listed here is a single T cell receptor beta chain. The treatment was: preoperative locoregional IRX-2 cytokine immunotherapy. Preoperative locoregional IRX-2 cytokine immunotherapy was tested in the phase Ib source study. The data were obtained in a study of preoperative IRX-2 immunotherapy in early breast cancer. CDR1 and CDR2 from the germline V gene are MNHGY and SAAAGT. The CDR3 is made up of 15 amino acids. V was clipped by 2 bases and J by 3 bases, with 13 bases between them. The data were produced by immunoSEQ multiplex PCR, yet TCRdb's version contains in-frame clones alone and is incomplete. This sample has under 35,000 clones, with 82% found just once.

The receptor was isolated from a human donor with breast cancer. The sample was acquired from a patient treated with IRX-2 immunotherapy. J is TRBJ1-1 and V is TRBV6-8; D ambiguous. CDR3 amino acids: CASSYQTRRHTEAFF. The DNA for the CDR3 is TGTGCCAGCAGTTACCAGACAAGGAGGCACACTGAAGCTTTCTTT.